The present entry profiles one TCR beta chain with its context. Method: immunoSEQ multiplex PCR; TCRdb's copy keeps in-frame clones and lacks some. The table lists under 85,000 clones, about 97% of them singletons. The data stem from a study of technical replicates of blood from a handful of donors. Germline V lookup: CDR1 GTSNPN, CDR2 SVGIG (reference sequence). The CDR3 runs to 16 residues. The V end lost 0 bases, the J end lost 10 bases, and 19 bases lay between the germline ends. This chain links TRBV30 with TRBJ1-6; D is perhaps TRBD1 (5 bases). The receptor comes from a human donor in good health. Sequenced input: T cells isolated from PBMCs. In nucleotides, the CDR3 is TGTGCCTGGAGTGTACTACAGGTTGGGGCGGGGTCACCCCTCCACTTT. It specifies CAWSVLQVGAGSPLHF.